This passage covers 30 T cell receptor beta chains from one sample sequenced in a study of response to subunit inactivated influenza vaccine. Each CDR3 protein gets one entry after TCRdb re-called the RT-PCR reads with MiXCR. Here the sample spans approximately 530,000 distinct CDR3 sequences, 13% being singletons. The sample consisted of PBMCs from blood, taken about 40 days after vaccination. These receptor sequences come from a man aged 45 to 65 who received an inactivated influenza vaccine.

This clonotype has ten or more counts. V usage is TRBV7-2 and J usage is TRBJ1-1; 7 bases match TRBD1. Germline lookup yields CDR1 SGHTA and CDR2 FQGNSA. The CDR3 has 15 residues. The J segment lost 3 bases and the V segment lost 1 base, leaving 5 bases of the junction unmatched. The chain's CDR3 is CASSLGAGGYTEAFF. The CDR3 region has the DNA TGTGCCAGCAGCTTAGGTGCAGGGGGGTACACTGAAGCTTTCTTT.

This clonotype was picked up a small number of times. The V and J genes are TRBV7-9 and TRBJ2-7; D is possibly TRBD2 (5 bases). Germline V CDR1 and CDR2: SEHNR, FQNEAQ (reference sequence). The V end was cut by 5 bases, the J end by 0 bases, with 8 bases between. This CDR3 region has 13 residues. The CDR3 bases are TGTGCCAGCAGCCATCGGGGCTCCTACGAGCAGTACTTC. Amino acid sequence: CASSHRGSYEQYF.

This sequence joins TRBV29-1 and TRBJ2-7; 9 bases agree with TRBD1. The CDR3 totals 16 residues. The trim removed 0 bases at V and 1 base at J, leaving 7 bases unmatched. From germline, CDR1 is SQVTM and CDR2 ANQGSEA. CDR3 amino acids: CSVEDDPTGGSYEQYF. In DNA form, the CDR3 reads TGCAGCGTTGAAGATGATCCGACAGGGGGGTCCTACGAGCAGTACTTC.

This chain uses TRBV6-2 or TRBV6-3 with TRBJ2-1, with D maybe TRBD2 (6 bases). Germline V lookup: CDR1 MNHEY, CDR2 SVGEGT. The ends were cut back, 6 bases at V and 5 bases at J, with 11 bases in the middle. The CDR3 totals 13 residues. The CDR3 reads CASRPGLDNEQFF. In DNA, the CDR3 is TGTGCCAGCAGACCGGGACTGGACAATGAGCAGTTCTTC.

This clonotype was seen many times. The chain recombines TRBV5-1 with TRBJ2-1; the match to TRBD1 covers 8 bases. CDR3 length: 12 amino acids. Looked up from germline, CDR1 is SGHRS and CDR2 is YFSETQ. Trimming removed 2 bases from V and 15 bases from J; junction bases left unmatched: 7. Written as DNA, the CDR3 is TGCGCCAGCAGCTTCAGGGGGCCGGGGGTGTTCTTC. Encoded protein: CASSFRGPGVFF.

This clonotype has more than one count but fewer than ten. This CDR3 reads CASSLPSGSQDTQYF. The CDR3 DNA reads TGTGCCAGCAGCTTACCTAGCGGGAGTCAAGATACGCAGTATTTT. The rearrangement links TRBV7-8 to TRBJ2-3; TRBD2 matches at 10 bases. CDR1 and CDR2 from the germline V gene are SGHVS and FQNEAQ. V dropped 2 bases and J dropped 5; count of bases not matched to a gene: 4. CDR3 length: 15 amino acids. Full variable domain (rest looked up from reference TRBV7-8 and TRBJ2-3): GAGVSQSPRYKVAKRGQDVALRCDPISGHVSLFWYQQALGQGPEFLTYFQNEAQLDKSGLPSDRFFAERPEGSVSTLKIQRTQQEDSAVYLCASSLPSGSQDTQYFGPGTRLTVL.

The chain couples TRBV4-3 to TRBJ2-5; D gene uncertain. Trimming removed 1 base at V and 3 bases at J, with 12 bases between. CDR1 is LGHNA and CDR2 is YSLEER in the germline V gene. The CDR3 has 15 amino acids. The CDR3 DNA reads TGCGCCAGCAGCCAAGTTAGGACGCAGAAAGAGACCCAGTACTTC. Translated, it gives CASSQVRTQKETQYF.

In this sample, this clonotype turned up a few times. The chain joins TRBV12-3 or TRBV12-4 to TRBJ1-1; TRBD1 is a possible D gene (6 bases). The CDR3 length is 14 residues. V was shortened by 5 bases and J by 0 bases, with 10 bases between the two germline ends. CDR3 region: CASSKGQMNTEAFF. The CDR3 DNA reads as TGTGCCAGCAGTAAAGGACAGATGAACACTGAAGCTTTCTTT.

The chain recombines TRBV15 with TRBJ2-5; D is undetermined. CDR3 length equals 15 residues. V gave up 0 bases and J gave up 5 bases, with 13 bases separating them. The germline CDR1 and CDR2 sequences are LNHNV and YYDKDF (reference sequence). CDR3 DNA: TGTGCCACCAGCAGAGATGACGGATGGCGGGAGACCCAGTACTTC. Encoded protein: CATSRDDGWRETQYF.

V and J are TRBV27 and TRBJ2-2; D remains ambiguous. Looked up from germline, CDR1 is MNHEY and CDR2 is SMNVEV (reference sequence). V shed 5 bases and J shed 0 bases, with 7 bases lying between them. This CDR3 has 14 residues. The CDR3 sequence: CASSPAPNTGELFF. The CDR3 nucleotides are TGTGCCAGCAGTCCAGCACCGAACACCGGGGAGCTGTTTTTT.

This clonotype was recorded many times. The rearrangement uses TRBV13 and TRBJ2-1, with 11 positions matching TRBD2. The CDR3 is 18 amino acids. The V and J ends lost 5 bases and 2 bases, in that order; junction bases with no gene match: 11. The germline V gene encodes CDR1 PRHDT and CDR2 FYEKMQ (reference sequence). The CDR3 spells CASSPETLAGGAYNEQFF. CDR3 in DNA: TGTGCCAGCAGCCCCGAAACCTTAGCGGGAGGGGCCTACAATGAGCAGTTCTTC.

V is TRBV5-5 and J is TRBJ2-2, with D possibly TRBD2 on 6 matching bases. The CDR3 is 15 residues long. Trimming took off 2 bases at V and 3 bases at J, with 11 bases between the two ends. Germline V gene sequence: CDR1 SGHKS, CDR2 YYEKEE (reference sequence). Here the CDR3 DNA reads TGTGCCAGCAGCTTCTATGGAGGGCACACCGGGGAGCTGTTTTTT. This translates into CASSFYGGHTGELFF.

This clonotype is medium-sized. The chain is built from TRBV12-3 or TRBV12-4 and TRBJ2-3, with 8 nucleotides matching TRBD2. This CDR3 contains 15 residues. V was pared by 4 bases and J by 3 bases, with 6 bases of the junction left unmatched. The CDR3, as DNA: TGTGCCAGCAGTTCACGGCGGGAGGTAACAGATACGCAGTATTTT. This codes for CASSSRREVTDTQYF.

This clonotype appeared many times. The rearrangement joins TRBV20-1 to TRBJ2-3; D is perhaps TRBD2 (5 bases). There are 13 residues in the CDR3. The V gene's germline CDR1 is DFQATT and CDR2 SNEGSKA (reference sequence). Trimming took 0 bases from V and 2 from J, leaving 6 bases between them. The CDR3 nucleotides are TGCAGTGCTAGAGAGAGGGACACAGATACGCAGTATTTT. It translates to CSARERDTDTQYF.

There are many counts of this clonotype. This chain uses TRBV7-8 with TRBJ2-7, with D unresolved. Trimming stripped 3 bases from V and 3 bases from J, with 12 bases between. This CDR3 contains 14 residues. The germline CDR1 and CDR2 sequences are SGHVS and FQNEAQ. The CDR3 protein is CASSLSKGGYEQYF. The CDR3 DNA reads TGTGCCAGCAGCTTGTCAAAGGGTGGCTACGAGCAGTACTTC.

The table lists this clonotype with many counts. The CDR3 DNA reads TGTGCCAGCAGCTACAGGGGATCCTACGAGCAGTACTTC. Translated, it gives CASSYRGSYEQYF. The gene calls are TRBV6-5 and TRBJ2-7, with 7 bases lining up with TRBD1. V trimming: 6 bases; J trimming: 1 base; junction bases outside the gene matches: 3. Germline CDR1 reads MNHEY; CDR2 reads SVGAGI. This CDR3 is 13 amino acids long.

A few counts support this clonotype. This chain links TRBV20-1 with TRBJ1-6; 8 nucleotides agree with TRBD1. The J segment lost 7 bases and the V segment lost 3 bases, leaving 8 bases of the junction unmatched. Germline assignment: CDR1 DFQATT and CDR2 SNEGSKA (reference sequence). The CDR3 sequence is 15 residues long. This chain's CDR3 is CSARGRGLGNSPLHF. The CDR3 DNA reads as TGCAGTGCTAGGGGCAGGGGGCTCGGCAATTCACCCCTCCACTTT.

This clonotype appeared once. The chain couples TRBV11-2 to TRBJ2-2, with a weak D call TRBD2 (6 bases). The CDR3 loop spans 18 amino acids. From germline, CDR1 is SGHAT and CDR2 FQNNGV. The V end was cut by 5 bases, the J end by 0 bases, with 19 bases between. CDR3 nucleotide sequence: TGTGCCAGCAGCCCCAAATCGTGGGACTCCGCGAACACCGGGGAGCTGTTTTTT. Protein sequence: CASSPKSWDSANTGELFF.

This clonotype was counted at least ten times. The chain couples TRBV20-1 to TRBJ1-2; 9 positions agree with TRBD1. Trimming cost V 5 bases and J 2 bases; bases outside gene matches: 6. Germline V gene data show CDR1 as DFQATT and CDR2 as SNEGSKA (reference sequence). The CDR3 totals 14 residues. As DNA, the CDR3 is TGCAGTGCTGAAGGGACAGGGTGGAACTATGGCTACACCTTC. It codes for CSAEGTGWNYGYTF.

This clonotype appeared many times. This chain links TRBV7-9 with TRBJ1-5, with a weak D call TRBD1 (6 bases). Trimming removed 3 bases from V and 5 bases from J, with 8 bases in between. Germline lookup yields CDR1 SEHNR and CDR2 FQNEAQ (reference sequence). The CDR3 runs 13 residues. CDR3 loop: CASSFTGYQPQHF. CDR3 in DNA: TGTGCCAGCAGCTTCACAGGGTATCAGCCCCAGCATTTT.

This clonotype was seen a handful of times. The V call is TRBV6-2 or TRBV6-3, the J call TRBJ2-1, with 10 bases lining up with TRBD2. Germline CDR1 is MNHEY and CDR2 is SVGEGT. The CDR3 length is 15 residues. V was clipped by 0 bases and J by 9 bases; unmatched bases: 5. CDR3 sequence (DNA): TGTGCCAGCAGTTACTCGAGGCTAGCGGGGGCTGAGCAGTTCTTC. It is translated as CASSYSRLAGAEQFF.

A few counts support this clonotype. V is TRBV7-2 and J is TRBJ2-3; TRBD1 matches at 7 bases. Germline-derived CDR1 and CDR2 are SGHTA and FQGNSA. V shed 5 bases and J 1 base; nucleotides not matched to a gene: 6. The CDR3 spans 15 residues. The CDR3 DNA follows: TGTGCCAGCAGCGCCAGGGGGTCTGGCACAGATACGCAGTATTTT. Protein sequence: CASSARGSGTDTQYF.

The chain links TRBV7-4 to TRBJ2-3; 9 positions match TRBD1. Germline CDR1 SGHVT, CDR2 SQSDAQ. With V trimmed by 6 bases and J by 2 bases, 6 bases remained unmatched. This CDR3 is 15 amino acids long. The CDR3 loop is CASRHRGLTTDTQYF. As DNA, the CDR3 is TGTGCCAGCAGGCACAGGGGGCTAACCACAGATACGCAGTATTTT.

The chain is built from TRBV12-3 or TRBV12-4 and TRBJ1-2, with 9 bases identical to TRBD1. The CDR3 has 15 residues. V shed 2 bases and J 7 bases; nucleotides not matched to a gene: 8. The CDR3 loop is CASSLPGQGRIGYTF. Written as DNA, the CDR3 is TGTGCCAGCAGTTTACCGGGACAGGGCAGGATTGGCTACACCTTC.

This clonotype has only a few counts. J is TRBJ2-5 and V is TRBV12-3 or TRBV12-4; D possibly uses TRBD1 or TRBD2 (5 bases each). This CDR3 spans 14 amino acids. V was clipped by 6 bases and J by 7 bases, with 18 bases between them. As DNA, the CDR3 is TGTGCCAGCAGCAACCCCGGGACCCTTACGACCCAGTACTTC. Protein product: CASSNPGTLTTQYF.

This clonotype was picked up many times. This chain links TRBV12-3 or TRBV12-4 with TRBJ2-7; D may be TRBD1 or TRBD2 (5 bases each). V was shortened by 2 bases and J by 4 bases, with 12 bases between the two germline ends. This CDR3 spans 14 amino acids. For the CDR3, the DNA is TGTGCCAGCAGTTTAAGGAGGACACCGTACGAGCAGTACTTC. Translation: CASSLRRTPYEQYF.

V gene TRBV10-2 combines with J gene TRBJ2-1, with 9 bases matching TRBD2. The CDR3 is 18 residues long. V shed 8 bases, J shed 5 bases, and the junction held 19 bases outside the gene matches. Germline-derived CDR1 and CDR2 are WSHSY and SAAADI. CDR3 bases: TGCGCCAGCTCCGGGGTAGCGGGAGTCTATCCGCACCACAATGAGCAGTTCTTC. Its protein product is CASSGVAGVYPHHNEQFF.

This clonotype occurred many times. The rearrangement links TRBV29-1 to TRBJ2-1; 7 bases map to TRBD2. The V gene's germline CDR1 is SQVTM and CDR2 ANQGSEA. Trimming removed 4 bases from V and 3 bases from J; junction bases left unmatched: 3. This CDR3 is 13 amino acids long. The CDR3 loop is CSVGGGFYNEQFF. Written as DNA, the CDR3 is TGCAGCGTTGGGGGGGGATTCTACAATGAGCAGTTCTTC.

This clonotype was observed a handful of times. The V gene is TRBV10-1, the J gene TRBJ2-5; maybe TRBD2 (6 bases). V lost 0 bases, J lost 2 bases, and 7 bases lay in between. The CDR3 covers 14 residues. The germline V gene encodes CDR1 WNHNN and CDR2 SYGVQD (reference sequence). The CDR3 is CASSESGGQETQYF. The CDR3 bases are TGCGCCAGCAGTGAGTCGGGGGGACAAGAGACCCAGTACTTC.

This clonotype has only a few counts. The genes are TRBV20-1 and TRBJ2-3; D gene unclear. In germline, CDR1 is DFQATT, CDR2 SNEGSKA (reference sequence). The V gene lost 2 bases and the J gene lost 2 bases, with 2 bases spanning the gap. This CDR3 has 11 amino acids. As DNA, the CDR3 is TGCAGTGCTAGATACACAGATACGCAGTATTTT. Its translation is CSARYTDTQYF.